The 30 T cell receptor beta chains in this list originate from one sample, sequenced in a study of graft-versus-host responses after intestinal transplantation. The antigens for these receptors are not known. The data were produced by immunoSEQ multiplex PCR, yet TCRdb's version contains in-frame clones alone and is incomplete. The table has 73,000 or so clones, 90% seen once. The sequenced sample was unstimulated CD8+ T cells sorted from spleen or lymph node cells, obtained before transplant. The receptors come from a human donor who was the organ donor for an intestinal transplant.

The DNA for the CDR3 is TGCGCCAGCAGCCAAGTAGCACGGTCAAACATTCAGTACTTC. It is translated as CASSQVARSNIQYF. V is TRBV4-1 and J is TRBJ2-4, with unresolved D. This CDR3 region has 14 residues. V was cut by 1 base and J by 6 bases, with 10 bases left in between. Germline V lookup: CDR1 MGHRA, CDR2 YSYEKL.

This clone was counted between two and nine times. The genes are TRBV7-9 and TRBJ1-1; 10 bases match TRBD1. Germline trimming cut 5 bases from V and 0 bases from J; bases unmatched to any gene: 3. The CDR3 is 15 residues long. Germline assignment: CDR1 SEHNR and CDR2 FQNEAQ (reference sequence). The CDR3 loop is CASSGTGEMNTEAFF. The CDR3 bases are TGTGCCAGCAGCGGGACAGGGGAAATGAACACTGAAGCTTTCTTT.

DNA for the CDR3: TGTGCTAGCTCAAGTAGCGGGGGGGCCGGTGATACGCAGTATTTT. Amino acids: CASSSSGGAGDTQYF. V and J are TRBV7-7 and TRBJ2-3; 11 bases map to TRBD2. The CDR3 runs to 15 residues. Germline CDR1 SSHAT, CDR2 FNYEAQ (reference sequence).

The chain has TRBV13 and TRBJ2-3; D not resolved. With 5 bases removed from V and 0 bases from J, the gap between germline ends came to 12 bases. CDR1 is PRHDT, CDR2 FYEKMQ, per germline (reference sequence). The CDR3 totals 15 residues. The CDR3 protein is CASSPPLTSTDTQYF. The CDR3 bases are TGTGCCAGCAGCCCACCCCTAACTAGCACAGATACGCAGTATTTT. Together with reference TRBV13 and TRBJ2-3, the CDR3 gives the full variable domain: AAGVIQSPRHLIKEKRETATLKCYPIPRHDTVYWYQQGPGQDPQFLISFYEKMQSDKGSIPDRFSAQQFSDYHSELNMSSLELGDSALYFCASSPPLTSTDTQYFGPGTRLTVL.

This chain links TRBV7-8 with TRBJ2-3; 13 nucleotides line up with TRBD2. The germline V gene encodes CDR1 SGHVS and CDR2 FQNEAQ. The length of the CDR3 is 15 residues. The V gene end was trimmed by 6 bases and the J gene end by 6 bases; junction bases not matched to a gene: 6. As DNA, the CDR3 is TGTGCCAGCAGTCAACTAGCGGGGGGGCCGGATACGCAGTATTTT. Protein: CASSQLAGGPDTQYF.

The chain links TRBV6-1 to TRBJ1-1, with 7 positions matching TRBD1. Germline CDR1 MNHNS, CDR2 SASEGT. The CDR3 totals 16 residues. V gave up 1 base and J gave up 5 bases; unmatched junction bases: 10. CDR3 sequence (DNA): TGTGCCAGCAGTGAAGGGTGGGAAGGGGGCGAAACTGAAGCTTTCTTT. Its translation: CASSEGWEGGETEAFF.

The V gene is TRBV4-3, the J gene TRBJ2-4; the match to TRBD2 covers 7 bases. This CDR3 has 15 residues. J lost 6 bases, V lost 1 base, and 6 bases had no gene match. Germline V gene lookup returns CDR1 LGHNA and CDR2 YSLEER. The CDR3, as DNA: TGCGCCAGCAGCCAAGTTCTGGGGGGGGGAAACATTCAGTACTTC. It yields the protein CASSQVLGGGNIQYF.

V and J are TRBV27 and TRBJ2-5, with D uncertain. Deletions cut 6 bases from V and 5 bases from J, with 19 bases between. Germline CDR1 is MNHEY and CDR2 is SMNVEV (reference sequence). The CDR3 has 15 residues. CDR3 amino acids: CASRQRLVVWETQYF. Here the CDR3 DNA reads TGTGCCAGCAGGCAGCGATTGGTGGTGTGGGAGACCCAGTACTTC.

V gene TRBV27 combines with J gene TRBJ2-5; TRBD1 matches at 9 bases. Looked up from germline, CDR1 is MNHEY and CDR2 is SMNVEV (reference sequence). Trimming took 4 bases from V and 1 from J; bases not matched to a gene: 4. CDR3 length: 15 residues. CDR3 sequence reads: CASSWGTGTQETQYF. CDR3 sequence (DNA): TGTGCCAGCAGTTGGGGGACAGGGACCCAAGAGACCCAGTACTTC.

The rearrangement links TRBV6-1 to TRBJ2-3, with D maybe TRBD2 (6 bases). Germline-derived CDR1 and CDR2 are MNHNS and SASEGT. The CDR3 spans 14 residues. V was cut by 6 bases and J by 2 bases, with 12 bases left in between. The CDR3 sequence is CASSGGDFTDTQYF. In DNA, the CDR3 is TGTGCCAGCAGCGGAGGGGACTTCACAGATACGCAGTATTTT.

CDR3 sequence reads: CASSHPSISGANVLTF. The CDR3 coding sequence is TGCGCCAGCAGCCACCCCTCTATCTCTGGGGCCAACGTCCTGACTTTC. V usage is TRBV4-3 and J usage is TRBJ2-6; no reliable D call. The V and J ends lost 3 bases and 0 bases respectively, with 9 bases between them. The CDR3 has 16 residues. CDR1 and CDR2 (germline): LGHNA, YSLEER.

CDR3 nucleotide sequence: TGTGCCAGCAGCGTAGATCGACAGGGTGATCAGCCCCAGCATTTT. Its translation is CASSVDRQGDQPQHF. The chain employs TRBV9 and TRBJ1-5, with 7 bases identical to TRBD1. The junction had 5 bases not matched to a gene; V was cut back by 0 bases and J by 5 bases. The CDR3 spans 15 residues. Per the germline V gene, CDR1 is SGDLS and CDR2 is YYNGEE.

V is TRBV5-6 and J is TRBJ2-3; 9 bases map to TRBD1. CDR3 size: 15 residues. Germline loops: CDR1 SGHDT, CDR2 YYEEEE. The V segment lost 3 bases and the J segment 2 bases; nucleotides outside the gene matches: 4. The CDR3 reads CASSSQGAHTDTQYF. CDR3 sequence (DNA): TGTGCCAGCAGCTCACAGGGGGCGCACACAGATACGCAGTATTTT.

The chain uses TRBV9 and TRBJ2-3, with TRBD2 matching 8 bases. Germline V lookup: CDR1 SGDLS, CDR2 YYNGEE. The CDR3 has 14 amino acids. V was clipped by 5 bases and J by 1 base; unmatched bases: 3. Written as DNA, the CDR3 is TGTGCCAGCAGTTTACTAGCGGGCACAGATACGCAGTATTTT. Translated: CASSLLAGTDTQYF.

J is TRBJ1-1 and V is TRBV27; TRBD1 matches 7 bases. From germline, CDR1 is MNHEY and CDR2 SMNVEV (reference sequence). The CDR3 is 15 residues long. The ends lost 4 bases at V and 2 bases at J; junction bases unmatched: 7. CDR3 region: CASSWLDRINTEAFF. In DNA, the CDR3 is TGTGCCAGCAGTTGGCTGGACAGGATTAACACTGAAGCTTTCTTT.

The rearrangement uses TRBV6-1 and TRBJ1-6, with D tentatively TRBD1 (6 bases). Looked up from germline, CDR1 is MNHNS and CDR2 is SASEGT. The CDR3 has 13 residues. Trimming took off 3 bases at V and 7 bases at J, with 7 bases between the two ends. The DNA of the CDR3 is TGTGCCAGCAGTGACCAGGGGAATTCACCCCTCCACTTT. It is translated as CASSDQGNSPLHF.

V usage is TRBV27 and J usage is TRBJ1-1; no firm D call. Germline values: CDR1 MNHEY, CDR2 SMNVEV (reference sequence). The CDR3 runs to 14 residues. V lost 1 base to trimming and J lost 4 bases, with 10 bases between them. CDR3 loop: CASSLWEGSTEAFF. CDR3 coding DNA: TGTGCCAGCAGTTTATGGGAGGGTAGCACTGAAGCTTTCTTT.

J is TRBJ1-2 and V is TRBV19, with D maybe TRBD1 (6 bases). The CDR3 loop spans 14 amino acids. In germline, CDR1 is LNHDA, CDR2 SQIVND (reference sequence). Trimming cost V 7 bases and J 1 base, with 13 bases left between them. The CDR3 DNA reads as TGTGCCAGTAAAGGGGGAATTGGTAACTATGGCTACACCTTC. It encodes CASKGGIGNYGYTF.

The chain employs TRBV4-2 and TRBJ1-2; 10 nucleotides line up with TRBD1. V shed 2 bases and J 5 bases; nucleotides not matched to a gene: 2. CDR1 is LGHNA, CDR2 YNFKEQ, per germline. The CDR3 sequence is 14 residues long. CDR3 nucleotides: TGTGCCAGCAGCCAACCGGACAGGGGGTATGGCTACACCTTC. It yields the protein CASSQPDRGYGYTF.

The CDR3 reads CAISEGLAGGNYNEQFF. The CDR3 region has the DNA TGTGCCATCAGTGAAGGACTAGCGGGGGGTAATTACAATGAGCAGTTCTTC. V usage is TRBV10-3 and J usage is TRBJ2-1, with 14 bases that match TRBD2. The CDR3 loop spans 17 amino acids. Unmatched junction bases numbered 5, after V lost 3 bases and J lost 4 bases. Germline-derived CDR1 and CDR2 are ENHRY and SYGVKD.

The genes are TRBV28 and TRBJ1-2, with 8 positions matching TRBD1. This CDR3 comprises 15 residues. After removal of 7 bases from V and 7 bases from J, the junction contained 14 bases not matched to a gene. Germline values: CDR1 MDHEN, CDR2 SYDVKM. CDR3 coding DNA: TGTGCCAGCAAGACGGACAGGGCTATTGAGGGTGGCTACACCTTC. As protein: CASKTDRAIEGGYTF.

The V gene is TRBV6-5, the J gene TRBJ1-1; D is undetermined. The CDR3 has 15 residues. The V gene lost 0 bases and the J gene lost 1 base, with 9 bases spanning the gap. Germline-derived CDR1 and CDR2 are MNHEY and SVGAGI. The CDR3 bases are TGTGCCAGCAGTTACTCGGTGGAGGGGAACACTGAAGCTTTCTTT. Protein: CASSYSVEGNTEAFF.

V usage is TRBV4-2 and J usage is TRBJ2-5, with a tentative D call TRBD2 (5 bases). The germline gives CDR1 LGHNA, CDR2 YNFKEQ. The CDR3 covers 16 residues. Trimming removed 0 bases at V and 1 base at J, with 12 bases between. This CDR3 reads CASSQDRSSVQETQYF. CDR3 bases: TGTGCCAGCAGCCAAGATAGGAGTAGCGTCCAAGAGACCCAGTACTTC.

This chain connects TRBV5-8 to TRBJ2-5; 9 bases match TRBD1. The CDR3 is 14 amino acids. CDR1 is SGHTS and CDR2 is YDEGEE in the germline V gene. The ends lost 4 bases at V and 7 bases at J; junction bases unmatched: 8. CDR3 in amino acids: CASSVGQGGGTQYF. The CDR3 DNA reads TGTGCCAGCAGCGTGGGACAGGGCGGTGGGACCCAGTACTTC.

The rearrangement uses TRBV5-1 and TRBJ2-3, with a tentative D call TRBD2 (7 bases). The V end lost 4 bases, the J end lost 2 bases, and 23 bases lay between the germline ends. CDR1 is SGHRS and CDR2 is YFSETQ in the germline V gene. The CDR3 is 18 amino acids. CDR3 loop: CASSPEDFAGAHTDTQYF. CDR3 in DNA: TGCGCCAGCAGCCCGGAGGATTTTGCGGGGGCTCACACAGATACGCAGTATTTT.

The rearrangement uses TRBV27 and TRBJ1-4, with 7 nucleotides matching TRBD1. V was pared by 6 bases and J by 4 bases, with 5 bases of the junction left unmatched. Looked up from germline, CDR1 is MNHEY and CDR2 is SMNVEV (reference sequence). This CDR3 region has 14 residues. CDR3 sequence: CASRGQAGNEKLFF. CDR3 nucleotides: TGTGCCAGCAGAGGACAGGCTGGTAATGAAAAACTGTTTTTT.

The chain combines TRBV7-6 with TRBJ2-3, with 8 bases that match TRBD2. The germline CDR1 and CDR2 sequences are SGHVS and FNYEAQ. This CDR3 spans 16 amino acids. The V segment lost 2 bases and the J segment 8 bases; nucleotides outside the gene matches: 12. In DNA form, the CDR3 reads TGTGCCAGCAGCTTACATCTCTGGCGGGGGGCGGGTACGCAGTATTTT. Translation: CASSLHLWRGAGTQYF.

The genes are TRBV14 and TRBJ2-5, with 7 bases that match TRBD1. With 2 bases clipped from V and 0 bases from J, the junction kept 3 bases outside the gene matches. Germline V gene lookup returns CDR1 SGHDN and CDR2 FVKESK. The CDR3 is made up of 15 amino acids. This CDR3 reads CASSQLDRNQETQYF. CDR3 DNA sequence: TGTGCCAGCAGCCAACTGGACAGGAACCAAGAGACCCAGTACTTC.

The chain is built from TRBV28 and TRBJ1-2, with 7 nucleotides matching TRBD1. Losses at the gene ends were 7 bases for V and 0 bases for J; bases not matched to a gene: 5. CDR1 is MDHEN, CDR2 SYDVKM, per germline. The CDR3 spans 14 residues. CDR3: CASIITGANYGYTF. DNA for the CDR3: TGTGCCAGCATCATCACAGGGGCTAACTATGGCTACACCTTC.

With regard to this clone: One end of the junction fails to match germline, which may point to a read error. This chain links TRBV7-7 with TRBJ2-5, with 13 bases identical to TRBD2. The germline V gene encodes CDR1 SSHAT and CDR2 FNYEAQ (reference sequence). The CDR3 has 15 residues. CDR3 sequence reads: CASSSTSGGAETQYF. The CDR3 DNA reads as TGTGCTAGCAGCTCTACTAGCGGGGGGGCAGAGACCCAGTACTTC.